Shown below are 16 T cell receptor beta chains from a single sample sequenced in a study of blood T cell repertoires in COVID-19. The assay was immunoSEQ multiplex PCR, and TCRdb's table has in-frame clones only and misses some. The table includes tens of thousands of clones, roughly 80% detected once. Sequencing was performed on peripheral blood. These receptors originate from a human donor in a cohort sampled during active COVID-19.

The chain has TRBV18 and TRBJ1-6; possible D gene TRBD1, 6 bases. Germline values: CDR1 KGHSH, CDR2 LQKENI. The CDR3 is made up of 14 amino acids. V was trimmed by 6 bases and J by 5 bases, leaving 11 bases between them. The CDR3 DNA reads as TGTGCCAGCTCCGGGGACATAAATAATTCACCCCTCCACTTT. This sequence encodes CASSGDINNSPLHF.

The chain employs TRBV6-2 or TRBV6-3 and TRBJ1-2, with TRBD1 matching over 10 bases. V dropped 6 bases and J dropped 8; count of bases not matched to a gene: 12. The CDR3 sequence is 15 residues long. CDR1 and CDR2 from the germline V gene are MNHEY and SVGEGT. The CDR3 region is CASSRGTGESNGYTF. The CDR3 region has the DNA TGTGCCAGCAGCCGGGGGACAGGGGAGAGTAACGGCTACACCTTC.

This chain joins TRBV6-5 and TRBJ1-1, with TRBD1 as a possible D gene (6 bases). In germline, CDR1 is MNHEY, CDR2 SVGAGI. The ends were cut back, 5 bases at V and 0 bases at J, with 13 bases in the middle. The CDR3 extends over 15 amino acids. The CDR3 DNA follows: TGTGCCAGCAGTAGGACAGTTTCAATGAACACTGAAGCTTTCTTT. Encoded protein: CASSRTVSMNTEAFF.

The gene calls are TRBV6-5 and TRBJ1-4; the D gene is possibly TRBD1 (5 bases). Germline V gene lookup returns CDR1 MNHEY and CDR2 SVGAGI. Trimming left V 2 bases short and J 3 bases short, with 10 bases between. CDR3 length: 15 amino acids. The CDR3 is CASSYQGPPNEKLFF. In DNA, the CDR3 is TGTGCCAGCAGTTACCAGGGCCCACCTAATGAAAAACTGTTTTTT.

This clone was recorded a few times. The genes are TRBV2 and TRBJ1-3; 7 bases fit TRBD1. The germline V gene encodes CDR1 SNHLY and CDR2 FYNNEI. This CDR3 spans 14 amino acids. V lost 5 bases to trimming and J lost 4 bases; unmatched junction nucleotides: 5. The CDR3 sequence: CASSLTGRGNTIYF. CDR3 bases: TGTGCCAGCAGTTTGACAGGGCGAGGAAACACCATATATTTT.

The genes are TRBV18 and TRBJ1-4, with 7 positions matching TRBD1. The CDR3 has 19 residues. The germline V gene has CDR1 KGHSH and CDR2 LQKENI. V dropped 3 bases and J dropped 7; count of bases not matched to a gene: 20. The CDR3 DNA is TGTGCCAGCTCACCGATGAGGGGACAGCGAGCTACTTGGCGTGAAAAACTGTTTTTT. It is translated as CASSPMRGQRATWREKLFF.

The J gene is TRBJ1-3, the V gene TRBV9; no reliable D call. Per germline, CDR1 SGDLS and CDR2 YYNGEE. Trimming took off 0 bases at V and 0 bases at J, with 4 bases between the two ends. The CDR3 consists of 14 residues. This CDR3 is CASSVEPSGNTIYF. CDR3 nucleotide sequence: TGTGCCAGCAGCGTAGAGCCCTCTGGAAACACCATATATTTT. Full variable domain (remainder filled in from reference TRBV9 and TRBJ1-3): DSGVTQTPKHLITATGQRVTLRCSPRSGDLSVYWYQQSLDQGLQFLIQYYNGEERAKGNILERFSAQQFPDLHSELNLSSLELGDSALYFCASSVEPSGNTIYFGEGSWLTVV.

The chain has TRBV9 and TRBJ2-5; 7 nucleotides agree with TRBD2. J gave up 4 bases and V 0 bases, and 3 bases lay outside the gene matches. The germline CDR1 and CDR2 sequences are SGDLS and YYNGEE. The CDR3 consists of 14 residues. CDR3 region: CASSVEAGSETQYF. CDR3 DNA sequence: TGTGCCAGCAGCGTAGAAGCGGGATCAGAGACCCAGTACTTC.

The rearrangement links TRBV27 to TRBJ1-5; unclear D gene. Germline CDR1 and CDR2: MNHEY and SMNVEV (reference sequence). This CDR3 spans 17 amino acids. The V end lost 3 bases, the J end lost 6 bases, and 21 bases lay between the germline ends. CDR3 DNA: TGTGCCAGCAGTTTCTCGTGGCCTACGGAGGATAGTCAGCCCCAGCATTTT. Translation: CASSFSWPTEDSQPQHF.

This sequence joins TRBV7-2 and TRBJ2-3; tentatively, D is TRBD2 (6 bases). The CDR3 covers 15 residues. The V end lost 6 bases, the J end lost 5 bases, and 18 bases lay between the germline ends. Germline CDR1 is SGHTA and CDR2 is FQGNSA. The DNA for the CDR3 is TGTGCCAGCAGGCCCTCTGCGGGCGGGGTAGATACGCAGTATTTT. Translated, it gives CASRPSAGGVDTQYF.

This clone occurred a few times. This chain uses TRBV4-3 with TRBJ2-5, with TRBD2 identical over 10 bases. Looked up from germline, CDR1 is LGHNA and CDR2 is YSLEER. CDR3 length: 15 residues. V gave up 5 bases and J gave up 5 bases; unmatched junction bases: 8. The CDR3 DNA sequence: TGCGCCAGCAGCTCCCGGGGTAGCGGGGGGGAGACCCAGTACTTC. It is translated as CASSSRGSGGETQYF.

This clone was counted a few times. This sequence joins TRBV10-3 and TRBJ1-6; D possibly corresponds to TRBD1 (5 bases). The germline CDR1 and CDR2 sequences are ENHRY and SYGVKD. Between the trimmed V and J ends, which lost 5 bases and 8 bases, there was a span of 7 bases. This CDR3 has 12 residues. CDR3 DNA sequence: TGTGCCATCAGTCAACAGGATTCACCCCTCCACTTT. Translating gives CAISQQDSPLHF.

The chain employs TRBV28 and TRBJ2-4; D ambiguous. CDR3 length: 12 amino acids. The germline gives CDR1 MDHEN, CDR2 SYDVKM. Trimming left V 4 bases short and J 6 bases short, with 7 bases between. The CDR3 sequence: CASSSTVNIQYF. Written as DNA, the CDR3 is TGTGCCAGCAGTTCCACTGTAAACATTCAGTACTTC.

V and J are TRBV5-4 and TRBJ2-7; D is unresolved. Trimming took 0 bases from V and 8 from J, leaving 15 bases between them. Per the germline V gene, CDR1 is SGHNT and CDR2 is YYREEE (reference sequence). The CDR3 contains 14 residues. The CDR3 DNA sequence: TGTGCCAGCAGCTTGGACTTGACAAGCAATAAGCAGTACTTC. This codes for CASSLDLTSNKQYF. Using reference TRBV5-4 and TRBJ2-7 for the parts outside the CDR3, the full variable domain is ETGVTQSPTHLIKTRGQQVTLRCSSQSGHNTVSWYQQALGQGPQFIFQYYREEENGRGNFPPRFSGLQFPNYSSELNVNALELDDSALYLCASSLDLTSNKQYFGPGTRLTVT.

The chain links TRBV1 to TRBJ2-7; the table's D call TRBD1 went unverified against the DNA. TRBV1 is reported as a pseudogene. This CDR3 is built from 14 residues. This CDR3 reads CTSSQMGQPYEQYF. The CDR3 DNA is TGCACCAGCAGCCAAATGGGACAGCCCTACGAGCAGTACTTC.

The V call is TRBV21-1, the J call TRBJ1-3; TRBD1 is the table's D call and was not checked against the DNA. TRBV21-1 is assigned pseudogene status. The CDR3 loop spans 16 amino acids. CDR3 sequence: CASRARGRPSGNTIYF. CDR3 DNA sequence: TGTGCCAGCAGGGCCAGGGGTAGACCCTCTGGAAACACCATATATTTT.